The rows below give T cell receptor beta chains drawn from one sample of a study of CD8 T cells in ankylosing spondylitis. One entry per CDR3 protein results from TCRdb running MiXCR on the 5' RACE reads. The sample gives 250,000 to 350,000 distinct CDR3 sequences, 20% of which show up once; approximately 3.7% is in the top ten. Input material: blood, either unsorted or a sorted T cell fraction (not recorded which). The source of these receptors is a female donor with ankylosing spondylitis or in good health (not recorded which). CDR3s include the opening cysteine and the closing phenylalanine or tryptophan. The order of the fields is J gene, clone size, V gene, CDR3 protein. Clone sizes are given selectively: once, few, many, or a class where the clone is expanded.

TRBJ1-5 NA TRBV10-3 CAISEPTVANQPQHF
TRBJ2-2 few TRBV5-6 CASSLGQTTGELFF
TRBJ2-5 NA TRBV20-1 CSASTTGMRTQYF
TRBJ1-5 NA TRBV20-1 CSASPGTGTSNQPQHF
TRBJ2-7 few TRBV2 CASAGRLNYEQYF
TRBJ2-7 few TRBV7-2 CASSLASPLAGGGEQYF
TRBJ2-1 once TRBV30 CAWSPPLVAVNNEQFF
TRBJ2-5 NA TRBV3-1 CASSQDFGGGIKTQYF
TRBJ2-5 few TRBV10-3 CAIGGTSGPETQYF
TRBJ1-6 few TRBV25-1 CASHPATGGDSPLHF
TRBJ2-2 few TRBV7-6 CASSQRQGGAGELFF
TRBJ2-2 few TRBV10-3 CAIMYRAAGELFF
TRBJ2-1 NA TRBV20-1 CSAGGLAAREQFF
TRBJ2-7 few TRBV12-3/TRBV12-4 CASSLASVYEQYF
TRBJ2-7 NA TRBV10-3 CAISPGTETYEQYF
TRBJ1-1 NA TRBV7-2 CASSFWQQNTEAFF
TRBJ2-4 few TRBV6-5 CASSYSYSPNIQYF
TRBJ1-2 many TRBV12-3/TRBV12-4 CASRQDRGDYGYTF
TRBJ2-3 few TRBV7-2 CASGPLVRVGTDTQYF
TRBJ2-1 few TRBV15 CATSREGANEQFF
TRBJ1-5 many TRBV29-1 CSVGQFNQPQHF
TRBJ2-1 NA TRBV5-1 CASSLVGAPYNEQFF
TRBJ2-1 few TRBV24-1 CATSDFPGSGRSNEQFF
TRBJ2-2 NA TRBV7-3 CASSLLASSTGELFF
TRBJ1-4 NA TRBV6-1 CASSTGRGNEKLFF
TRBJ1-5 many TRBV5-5 CASSLLGTGGNQPQHF
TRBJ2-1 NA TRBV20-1 CSASNSESYNEQFF
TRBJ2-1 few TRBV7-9 CASSLGGWREKQFF
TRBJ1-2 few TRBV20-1 CSARAGDYGYTF
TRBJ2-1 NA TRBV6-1 CASRLGRAGTPLPQFF
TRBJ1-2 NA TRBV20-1 CSATRRGASYGYTF
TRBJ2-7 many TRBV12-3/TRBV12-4 CASKTAGSYYEQYF
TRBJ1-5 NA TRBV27 CATRGTGRNQPQHF
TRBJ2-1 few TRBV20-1 CSASGGIGEQFF
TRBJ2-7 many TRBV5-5 CASSLRTDGGEQYF
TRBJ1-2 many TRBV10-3 CAISDGVGGYTF
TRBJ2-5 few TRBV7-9 CASSYLAPYQETQYF
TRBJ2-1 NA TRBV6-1 CACRAYNEQFF
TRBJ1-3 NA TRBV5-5 CASSISGGALSGNTIYF